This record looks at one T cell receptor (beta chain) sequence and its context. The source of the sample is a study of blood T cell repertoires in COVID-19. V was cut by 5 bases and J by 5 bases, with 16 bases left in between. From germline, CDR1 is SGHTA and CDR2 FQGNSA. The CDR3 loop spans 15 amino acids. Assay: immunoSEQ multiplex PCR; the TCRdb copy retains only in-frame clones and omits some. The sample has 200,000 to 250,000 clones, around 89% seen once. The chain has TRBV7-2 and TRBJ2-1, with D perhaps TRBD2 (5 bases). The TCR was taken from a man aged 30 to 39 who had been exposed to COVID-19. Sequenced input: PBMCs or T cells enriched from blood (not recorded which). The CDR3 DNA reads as TGTGCCAGCAGCCTCCACGGGGTGGGGAACAATGAGCAGTTCTTC. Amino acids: CASSLHGVGNNEQFF.